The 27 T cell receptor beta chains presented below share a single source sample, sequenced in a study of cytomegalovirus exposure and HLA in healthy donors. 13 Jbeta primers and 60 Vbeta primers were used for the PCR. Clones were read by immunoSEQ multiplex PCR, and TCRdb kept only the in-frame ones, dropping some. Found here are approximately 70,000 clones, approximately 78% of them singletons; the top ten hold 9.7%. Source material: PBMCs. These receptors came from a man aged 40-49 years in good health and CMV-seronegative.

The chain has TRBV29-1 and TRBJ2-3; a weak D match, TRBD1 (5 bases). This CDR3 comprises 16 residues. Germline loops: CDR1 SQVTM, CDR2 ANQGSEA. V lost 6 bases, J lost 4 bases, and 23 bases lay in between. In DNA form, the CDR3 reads TGCAGCGTCGACCCGACCCAGGGCCATATCCCAGATACGCAGTATTTT. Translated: CSVDPTQGHIPDTQYF.

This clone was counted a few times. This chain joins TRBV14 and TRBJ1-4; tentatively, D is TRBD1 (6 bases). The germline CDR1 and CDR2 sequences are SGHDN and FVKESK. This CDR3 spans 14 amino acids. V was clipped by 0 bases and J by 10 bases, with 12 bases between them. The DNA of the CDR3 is TGTGCCAGCAGCCAAGAGGTATTGGGGGCAAAACTGTTTTTT. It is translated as CASSQEVLGAKLFF.

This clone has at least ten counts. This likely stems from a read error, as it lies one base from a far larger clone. The CDR3 DNA is TGTGCCAGCAGTGCCTTGACAGGGCCGAGCGAGCAGTACTTC. Amino acids: CASSALTGPSEQYF. The V and J genes are TRBV2 and TRBJ2-7; 7 nucleotides agree with TRBD1. The trim removed 4 bases at V and 6 bases at J, leaving 9 bases unmatched. Per the germline V gene, CDR1 is SNHLY and CDR2 is FYNNEI. CDR3 size: 14 residues.

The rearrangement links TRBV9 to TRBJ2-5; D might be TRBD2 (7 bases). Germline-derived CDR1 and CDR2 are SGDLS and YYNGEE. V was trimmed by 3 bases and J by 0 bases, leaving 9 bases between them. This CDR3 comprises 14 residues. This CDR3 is CASSGGGHQETQYF. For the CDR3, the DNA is TGTGCCAGCAGCGGGGGGGGGCACCAAGAGACCCAGTACTTC.

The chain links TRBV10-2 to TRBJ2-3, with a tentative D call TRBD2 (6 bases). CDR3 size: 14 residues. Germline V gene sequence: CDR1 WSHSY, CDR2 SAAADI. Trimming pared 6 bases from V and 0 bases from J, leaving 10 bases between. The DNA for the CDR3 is TGCGCCAGCAGCCCCGGGGGTAGCACAGATACGCAGTATTTT. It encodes CASSPGGSTDTQYF.

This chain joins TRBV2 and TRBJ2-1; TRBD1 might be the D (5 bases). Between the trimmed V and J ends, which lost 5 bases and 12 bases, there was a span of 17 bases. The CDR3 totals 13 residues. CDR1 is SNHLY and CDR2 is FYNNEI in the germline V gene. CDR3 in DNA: TGTGCCAGCAGTAATTTAGGGGCAAATACGCAGTTCTTC. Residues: CASSNLGANTQFF. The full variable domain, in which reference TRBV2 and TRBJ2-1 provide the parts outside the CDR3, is EPEVTQTPSHQVTQMGQEVILRCVPISNHLYFYWYRQILGQKVEFLVSFYNNEISEKSEIFDDQFSVERPDGSNFTLKIRSTKLEDSAMYFCASSNLGANTQFFGPGTRLTVL.

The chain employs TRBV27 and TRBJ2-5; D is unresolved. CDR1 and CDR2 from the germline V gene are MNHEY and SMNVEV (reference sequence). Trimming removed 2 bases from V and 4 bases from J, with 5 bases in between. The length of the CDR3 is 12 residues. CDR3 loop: CASSLRGETQYF. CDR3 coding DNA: TGTGCCAGCAGTTTACGAGGAGAGACCCAGTACTTC.

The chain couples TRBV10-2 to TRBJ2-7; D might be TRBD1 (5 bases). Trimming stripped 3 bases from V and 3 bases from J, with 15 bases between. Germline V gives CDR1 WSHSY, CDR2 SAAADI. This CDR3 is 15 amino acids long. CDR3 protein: CASSESAGIVYEQYF. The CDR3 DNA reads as TGCGCCAGCAGTGAATCGGCAGGGATCGTCTACGAGCAGTACTTC.

The CDR3 region has the DNA TGCAGCGTTGGGCAGGGGGCTAATGGCTACACCTTC. Amino acids: CSVGQGANGYTF. This rearrangement joins TRBV29-1 to TRBJ1-2; 8 nucleotides align to TRBD1. Germline V lookup: CDR1 SQVTM, CDR2 ANQGSEA. The CDR3 is made up of 12 amino acids. J gave up 6 bases and V 4 bases, and 4 bases lay outside the gene matches. The full variable domain, with the rest looked up from reference TRBV29-1 and TRBJ1-2, is SAVISQKPSRDICQRGTSLTIQCQVDSQVTMMFWYRQQPGQSLTLIATANQGSEATYESGFVIDKFPISRPNLTFSTLTVSNMSPEDSSIYLCSVGQGANGYTFGSGTRLTVV.

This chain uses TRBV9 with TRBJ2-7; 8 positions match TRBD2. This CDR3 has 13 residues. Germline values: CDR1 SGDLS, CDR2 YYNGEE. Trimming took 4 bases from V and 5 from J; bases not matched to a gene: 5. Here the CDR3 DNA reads TGTGCCAGCAGCCCTGGGACTAGTAACGAGCAGTACTTC. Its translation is CASSPGTSNEQYF.

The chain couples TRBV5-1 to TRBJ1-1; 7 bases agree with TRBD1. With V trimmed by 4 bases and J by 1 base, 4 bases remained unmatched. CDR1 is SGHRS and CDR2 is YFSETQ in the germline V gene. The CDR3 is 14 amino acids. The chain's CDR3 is CASSARTGNTEAFF. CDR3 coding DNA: TGCGCCAGCAGCGCCCGGACAGGGAACACTGAAGCTTTCTTT.

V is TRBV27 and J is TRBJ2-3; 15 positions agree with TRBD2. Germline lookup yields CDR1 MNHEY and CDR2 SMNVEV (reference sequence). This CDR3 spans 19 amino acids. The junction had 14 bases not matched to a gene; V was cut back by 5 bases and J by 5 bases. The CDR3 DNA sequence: TGTGCCAGCAGTCCCTTGAATGGACTAGCGGGGGGGCCGAAAGATACGCAGTATTTT. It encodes CASSPLNGLAGGPKDTQYF.

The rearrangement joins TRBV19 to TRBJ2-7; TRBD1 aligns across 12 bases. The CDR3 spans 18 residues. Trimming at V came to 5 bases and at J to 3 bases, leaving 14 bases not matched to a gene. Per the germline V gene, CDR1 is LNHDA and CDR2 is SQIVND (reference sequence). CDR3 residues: CASSRKPLGTGGGYEQYF. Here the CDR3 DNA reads TGTGCCAGTAGTCGGAAGCCCTTAGGGACAGGGGGCGGCTACGAGCAGTACTTC.

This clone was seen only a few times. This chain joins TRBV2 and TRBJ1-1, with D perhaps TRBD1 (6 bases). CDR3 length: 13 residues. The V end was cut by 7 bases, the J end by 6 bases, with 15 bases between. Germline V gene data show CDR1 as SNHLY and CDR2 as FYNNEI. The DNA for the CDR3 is TGTGCCAGCAAGTCGGCAGGGGTGGCTGAAGCTTTCTTT. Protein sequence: CASKSAGVAEAFF.

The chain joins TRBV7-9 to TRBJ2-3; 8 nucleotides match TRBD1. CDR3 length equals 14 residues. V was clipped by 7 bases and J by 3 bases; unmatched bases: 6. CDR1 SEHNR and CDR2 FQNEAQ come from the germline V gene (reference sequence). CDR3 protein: CASNRRDRTDTQYF. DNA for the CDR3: TGTGCCAGCAACCGCCGGGACAGGACAGATACGCAGTATTTT.

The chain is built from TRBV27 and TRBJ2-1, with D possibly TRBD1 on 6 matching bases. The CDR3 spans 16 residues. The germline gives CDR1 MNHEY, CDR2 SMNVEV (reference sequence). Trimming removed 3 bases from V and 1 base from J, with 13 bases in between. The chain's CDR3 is CASSLLRGSSYNEQFF. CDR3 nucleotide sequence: TGTGCCAGCAGTTTGCTCAGGGGTAGTTCCTACAATGAGCAGTTCTTC.

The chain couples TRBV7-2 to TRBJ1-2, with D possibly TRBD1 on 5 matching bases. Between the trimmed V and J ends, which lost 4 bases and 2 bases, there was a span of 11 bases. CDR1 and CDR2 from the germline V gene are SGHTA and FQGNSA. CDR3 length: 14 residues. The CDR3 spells CASSSPQGNYGYTF. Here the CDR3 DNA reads TGTGCCAGCAGCTCCCCTCAGGGAAACTATGGCTACACCTTC.

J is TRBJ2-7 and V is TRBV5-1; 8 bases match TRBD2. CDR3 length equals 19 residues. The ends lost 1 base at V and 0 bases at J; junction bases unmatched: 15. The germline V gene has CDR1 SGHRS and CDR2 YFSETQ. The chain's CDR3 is CASSLRGTRQIASSYEQYF. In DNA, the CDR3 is TGCGCCAGCAGCTTGAGGGGGACTAGACAAATTGCGAGCTCCTACGAGCAGTACTTC.

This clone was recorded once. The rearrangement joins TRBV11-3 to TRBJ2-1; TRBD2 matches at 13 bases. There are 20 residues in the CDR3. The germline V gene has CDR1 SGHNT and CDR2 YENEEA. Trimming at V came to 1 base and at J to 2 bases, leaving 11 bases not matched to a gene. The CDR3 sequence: CASSLGWGLAGTVAYNEQFF. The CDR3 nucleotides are TGTGCCAGCAGCTTAGGATGGGGACTAGCGGGGACGGTCGCCTACAATGAGCAGTTCTTC.

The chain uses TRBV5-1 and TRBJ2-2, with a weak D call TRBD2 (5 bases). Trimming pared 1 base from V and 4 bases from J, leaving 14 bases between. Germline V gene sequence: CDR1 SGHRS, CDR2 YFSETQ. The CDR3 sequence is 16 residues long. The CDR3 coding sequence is TGCGCCAGCAGCTTGAACTCAGCTAGCACCACCGGGGAGCTGTTTTTT. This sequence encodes CASSLNSASTTGELFF.

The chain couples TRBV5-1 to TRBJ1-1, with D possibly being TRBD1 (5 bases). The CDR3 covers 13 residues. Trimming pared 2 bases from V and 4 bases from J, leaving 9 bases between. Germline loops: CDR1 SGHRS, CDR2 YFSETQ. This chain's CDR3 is CASSFEGATEAFF. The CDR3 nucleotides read TGCGCCAGCAGCTTTGAAGGGGCCACTGAAGCTTTCTTT.

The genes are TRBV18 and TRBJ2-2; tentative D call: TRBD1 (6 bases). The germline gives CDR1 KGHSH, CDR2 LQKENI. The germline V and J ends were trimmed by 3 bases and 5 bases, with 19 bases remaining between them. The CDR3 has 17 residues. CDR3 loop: CASSPDIGTSGTGELFF. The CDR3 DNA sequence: TGTGCCAGCTCACCCGATATTGGGACATCAGGGACCGGGGAGCTGTTTTTT.

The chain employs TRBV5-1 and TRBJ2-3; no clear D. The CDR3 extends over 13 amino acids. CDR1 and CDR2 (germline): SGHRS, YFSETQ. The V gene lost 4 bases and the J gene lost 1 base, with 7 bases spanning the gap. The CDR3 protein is CASSEVGTDTQYF. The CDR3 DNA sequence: TGCGCCAGCAGCGAGGTGGGCACAGATACGCAGTATTTT.

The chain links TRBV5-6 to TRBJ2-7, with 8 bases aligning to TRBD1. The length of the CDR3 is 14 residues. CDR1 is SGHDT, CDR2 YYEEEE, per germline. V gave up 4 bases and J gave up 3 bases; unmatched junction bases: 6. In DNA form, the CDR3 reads TGTGCCAGCAGCGCCGGGACAGGCCTCTACGAGCAGTACTTC. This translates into CASSAGTGLYEQYF. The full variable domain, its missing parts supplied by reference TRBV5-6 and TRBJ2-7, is DAGVTQSPTHLIKTRGQQVTLRCSPKSGHDTVSWYQQALGQGPQFIFQYYEEEERQRGNFPDRFSGHQFPNYSSELNVNALLLGDSALYLCASSAGTGLYEQYFGPGTRLTVT.

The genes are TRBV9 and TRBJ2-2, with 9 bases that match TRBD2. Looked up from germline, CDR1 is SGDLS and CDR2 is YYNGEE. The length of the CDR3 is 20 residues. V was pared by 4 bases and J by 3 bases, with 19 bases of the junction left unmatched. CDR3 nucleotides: TGTGCCAGCAGCACCCGAGGGAGAGAGGGGGGACTAGCATACACCGGGGAGCTGTTTTTT. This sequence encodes CASSTRGREGGLAYTGELFF.

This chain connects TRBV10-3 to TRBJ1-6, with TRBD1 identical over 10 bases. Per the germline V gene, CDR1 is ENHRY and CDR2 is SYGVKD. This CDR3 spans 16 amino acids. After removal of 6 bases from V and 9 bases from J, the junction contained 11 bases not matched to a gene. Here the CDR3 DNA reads TGTGCCATCAGCCAAGGGACGACAGGGGGCCCTTCACCCCTCCACTTT. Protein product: CAISQGTTGGPSPLHF.

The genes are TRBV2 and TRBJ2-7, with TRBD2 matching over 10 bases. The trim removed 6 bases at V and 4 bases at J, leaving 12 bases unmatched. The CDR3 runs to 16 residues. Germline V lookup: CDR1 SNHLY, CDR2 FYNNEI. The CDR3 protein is CASRGVASGSRYEQYF. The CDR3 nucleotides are TGTGCCAGCAGAGGGGTGGCTAGCGGGAGTCGGTACGAGCAGTACTTC.